This is a list of T cell receptor beta chains from one sample in a study of blood T cell repertoires in COVID-19. Assay: immunoSEQ multiplex PCR; the TCRdb copy retains only in-frame clones and omits some. The repertoire holds roughly 20,000 clones, with roughly 93% as singletons. Sequenced sample: peripheral blood. These receptors all come from a woman aged 50 to 65 with active COVID-19. Both conserved end residues are part of each CDR3. The D gene is left open where the match is weak. Clone size is not always given. Where it is, it says once, few, many or a class for expanded clones.

j_call v_call d_call clone_size cdr3_nt cdr3_aa
TRBJ2-7 TRBV11-2 TRBD2 . TGTGCCAGCAGCTTAGGAAAACTAGCGGGAGCATACGAGCAGTACTTC CASSLGKLAGAYEQYF
TRBJ2-1 TRBV7-9 . . TGTGCCAGCAGCGCCTTACTAGGATCCAATGAGCAGTTCTTC CASSALLGSNEQFF
TRBJ1-2 TRBV11-3 TRBD1 . TGTGCCAGCAGCTCCGGACAGGAAAACTATGGCTACACCTTC CASSSGQENYGYTF
TRBJ2-1 TRBV28 TRBD1 . TGTGCCAGCAGTTCAGGACAGGCGAATGAGCAGTTCTTC CASSSGQANEQFF
TRBJ2-1 TRBV28 . . TGTGCCAGCAGTTTAGAGGGACTGAGCTCCTACAATGAGCAGTTCTTC CASSLEGLSSYNEQFF
TRBJ2-7 TRBV11-3 TRBD1 . TGTGCCGACTTTAGGGACAGGGGGCCCTACGAGCAGTACTTC CADFRDRGPYEQYF
TRBJ1-5 TRBV2 TRBD1 . TGTGCCAGCAGTGTACAGGGGGCACATCAGCCCCAGCATTTT CASSVQGAHQPQHF
TRBJ2-1 TRBV7-2 TRBD2 . TGTGCCAGCAGCTCCCCAAGCGGGACTAACTACAATGAGCAGTTCTTC CASSSPSGTNYNEQFF
TRBJ2-5 TRBV6-2/TRBV6-3 . . TGTGCCAGCAGTCGACAGGCATGGGAGACCCAGTACTTC CASSRQAWETQYF
TRBJ2-4 TRBV27 . . TGTGCCAGCAGTTTAGCGGCCCCTCTAGCCAAAAACATTCAGTACTTC CASSLAAPLAKNIQYF
TRBJ2-3 TRBV5-4 . . TGTGCCAGCAGCTACCAGGGTGTTAAAGATACGCAGTATTTT CASSYQGVKDTQYF
TRBJ1-2 TRBV30 . . TGTGCCTGGAGTGTAAGAGGGGGTGATGGCTACACCTTC CAWSVRGGDGYTF
TRBJ1-1 TRBV5-1 . . TGCGCCAGCAGCCCCCGAGAGGGAGGGACTGAAGCTTTCTTT CASSPREGGTEAFF
TRBJ2-7 TRBV7-2 TRBD2 . TGTGCCAGCAGCTTCCTAGCGGGAGGTTCCTACGAGCAGTACTTC CASSFLAGGSYEQYF
TRBJ1-6 TRBV6-6 TRBD1 . TGTGCCAGCAGTCGACAGGGCCTTAATTCACCCCTCCACTTT CASSRQGLNSPLHF
TRBJ1-1 TRBV11-2 . . TGTGCCAGCAGGCACATGGGCCAGTTTGGGGGCCCATTTAACACTGAAGCTTTCTTT CASRHMGQFGGPFNTEAFF
TRBJ2-7 TRBV30 . . TGTGCCTGGAGCGTACGAGGGTCCCCCTACGAGCAGTACTTC CAWSVRGSPYEQYF
TRBJ2-1 TRBV2 . . TGTGCCAGCAGTGATTTAGCGCCTTCCTACAATGAGCAGTTCTTC CASSDLAPSYNEQFF
TRBJ1-5 TRBV19 . . TGTGCCAGTACCGGGACAAATAATCAGCCCCAGCATTTT CASTGTNNQPQHF
TRBJ1-1 TRBV3-1/TRBV3-2 . . TGTGCCAGCAGCACCTCTAAGCAGGGGAGCACTGAAGCTTTCTTT CASSTSKQGSTEAFF
TRBJ1-6 TRBV6-1 . . TGTGCCAGCAGTGAAATTTCGCGCGCTCCCTCACACTTT CASSEISRAPSHF
TRBJ1-4 TRBV5-1 . . TGCGCCAGCAGCTTGGGAGGGAAAGGTGAAAAACTGTTTTTT CASSLGGKGEKLFF
TRBJ2-7 TRBV6-5 . . TGTGCCAGCAGTCACCTCTCGGGCGAGCAGTACTTC CASSHLSGEQYF
TRBJ1-1 TRBV28 . . TGTGCCAGCAGTCCCACCCAGGGAAGGAGTCTGGATTTATCTGAAGCTTTCTTT CASSPTQGRSLDLSEAFF
TRBJ1-5 TRBV10-2 . . TGCGCCAGCAGTGAGGCCGGTATCAGCAATCAGCCCCAGCATTTT CASSEAGISNQPQHF
TRBJ2-7 TRBV28 TRBD2 . TGTGCCAGCCCCCCGGTATTAGCGGGAGTAGGGTCCTACGAGCAGTACTTC CASPPVLAGVGSYEQYF
TRBJ1-1 TRBV6-5 . . TGTGCCAGCAGATCGCAGGGGTCACGGAACACTGAAGCTTTCTTT CASRSQGSRNTEAFF
TRBJ2-2 TRBV10-3 TRBD2 . TGTGCCATCAGTGAACCTGGGACTAGCGGGGCGAACACCGGGGAGCTGTTTTTT CAISEPGTSGANTGELFF
TRBJ2-1 TRBV7-3 TRBD1 few TGTGCCAGCAGCTCGACAGGGGGCTTGTACAATGAGCAGTTCTTC CASSSTGGLYNEQFF
TRBJ2-7 TRBV2 TRBD1 . TGTGCCAGCAGCGGGACAGGGTCCTACGAGCAGTACTTC CASSGTGSYEQYF
TRBJ1-6 TRBV30 TRBD1 . TGTGCCTATGGGACAGCGTTTAATTCACCCCTCCACTTT CAYGTAFNSPLHF
TRBJ2-7 TRBV24-1 TRBD1 . TGTGCCACCAGTGATGCGGCAGGGGGCTACGAGCAGTACTTC CATSDAAGGYEQYF
TRBJ2-5 TRBV5-6 TRBD2 . TGTGCCAGCAGCAGCGTTCGACTAGCGGGTCAAGAGACCCAGTACTTC CASSSVRLAGQETQYF
TRBJ1-5 TRBV6-5 TRBD1 . TGTGCCATCCAGGGGGCAAATCAGCCCCAGCATTTT CAIQGANQPQHF
TRBJ1-1 TRBV18 TRBD1 . TGTGCCAGCTCACCGCCAGGGGGCCTGAACACTGAAGCTTTCTTT CASSPPGGLNTEAFF
TRBJ1-6 TRBV11-2 . . TGTGCCAGCAGCTTAACTCCTGGTGACTATAATTCACCCCTCCACTTT CASSLTPGDYNSPLHF